The 25 T cell receptor beta chains in this list originate from one sample, sequenced in a study of blood T cell repertoires in COVID-19. Profiled with immunoSEQ multiplex PCR; TCRdb holds only in-frame clones, not every one. The table records roughly 200,000 clones, about 85% of them present only once. The sequenced sample consisted of peripheral blood. The receptors originated from a woman in her 50s with COVID-19, enrolled during active disease.

The CDR3 nucleotides read TGTGCCAGCAGTTACCAGGGGCTGTACGAGCAGTACGTC. Protein: CASSYQGLYEQYV. This chain connects TRBV6-6 to TRBJ2-7; TRBD1 might be the D (6 bases). The germline V and J ends were trimmed by 2 bases and 4 bases, with 9 bases remaining between them. CDR1 MNHNY and CDR2 SVGAGI come from the germline V gene (reference sequence). The CDR3 is 13 amino acids.

This clone was found a few times. This chain uses TRBV5-5 with TRBJ1-2; D call uncertain. The germline V gene has CDR1 SGHKS and CDR2 YYEKEE (reference sequence). Trimming took 1 base from V and 6 from J, leaving 10 bases between them. CDR3 length equals 13 residues. CDR3 DNA: TGTGCCAGCAGCTTGACAGCCTCGAATGGCTACACCTTC. Translated: CASSLTASNGYTF.

The V call is TRBV5-4, the J call TRBJ1-6; D perhaps matches TRBD1 (6 bases). Germline CDR1 reads SGHNT; CDR2 reads YYREEE (reference sequence). The CDR3 consists of 14 residues. Trimming stripped 2 bases from V and 9 bases from J, with 12 bases between. This CDR3 is CASSFRRDTSPLHF. The CDR3 DNA reads as TGTGCCAGCAGCTTTCGCCGGGACACTTCACCCCTCCACTTT. The whole variable domain, filled in from reference TRBV5-4 and TRBJ1-6, reads ETGVTQSPTHLIKTRGQQVTLRCSSQSGHNTVSWYQQALGQGPQFIFQYYREEENGRGNFPPRFSGLQFPNYSSELNVNALELDDSALYLCASSFRRDTSPLHFGNGTRLTVT.

This sequence joins TRBV10-3 and TRBJ2-3; D gene ambiguous. Trimming pared 3 bases from V and 3 bases from J, leaving 10 bases between. Per germline, CDR1 ENHRY and CDR2 SYGVKD. CDR3 length equals 14 residues. The CDR3 loop is CAISEFGLTDTQYF. DNA for the CDR3: TGTGCCATCAGTGAATTTGGGCTAACAGATACGCAGTATTTT.

The chain is built from TRBV11-2 and TRBJ1-2; 8 bases match TRBD1. Trimming at V came to 4 bases and at J to 8 bases, leaving 9 bases not matched to a gene. The germline V gene has CDR1 SGHAT and CDR2 FQNNGV. CDR3 length equals 14 residues. CDR3 bases: TGTGCCAGCAGCTCTTTGTGGACAGGGTCCGGCTACACCTTC. It codes for CASSSLWTGSGYTF.

V and J are TRBV19 and TRBJ2-7, with D possibly TRBD1 on 6 matching bases. This CDR3 comprises 13 residues. Germline V gene lookup returns CDR1 LNHDA and CDR2 SQIVND (reference sequence). V gave up 2 bases and J gave up 3 bases, with 8 bases separating them. The CDR3 region is CASSIRGFYEQYV. CDR3 DNA sequence: TGTGCCAGTAGTATAAGGGGGTTCTACGAGCAGTACGTC.

The chain joins TRBV5-1 to TRBJ1-2; the D is unclear. Germline assignment: CDR1 SGHRS and CDR2 YFSETQ. The CDR3 totals 14 residues. With 4 bases removed from V and 4 bases from J, the gap between germline ends came to 14 bases. CDR3 DNA: TGCGCCAGCAGCCGCGAGACCCCGGGCTATGGCTACACCTTC. Its protein is CASSRETPGYGYTF. The full variable domain, with the rest looked up from reference TRBV5-1 and TRBJ1-2, is KAGVTQTPRYLIKTRGQQVTLSCSPISGHRSVSWYQQTPGQGLQFLFEYFSETQRNKGNFPGRFSGRQFSNSRSEMNVSTLELGDSALYLCASSRETPGYGYTFGSGTRLTVV.

The chain combines TRBV14 with TRBJ2-7; D perhaps matches TRBD2 (5 bases). The CDR3 is 16 residues long. V lost 1 base, J lost 3 bases, and 16 bases lay in between. CDR1 and CDR2 (germline): SGHDN, FVKESK. CDR3 sequence reads: CASSQVGLTGDYEQYF. The CDR3 bases are TGTGCCAGCAGCCAAGTGGGGTTGACCGGGGACTACGAGCAGTACTTC.

The chain joins TRBV11-3 to TRBJ1-3; 7 bases align to TRBD1. The CDR3 consists of 17 residues. The V gene end was trimmed by 3 bases and the J gene end by 0 bases; junction bases not matched to a gene: 8. Per the germline V gene, CDR1 is SGHNT and CDR2 is YENEEA. The CDR3 loop reads CASSFKTGILSGNTIYF. In DNA form, the CDR3 reads TGTGCCAGCAGCTTTAAGACAGGGATCCTCTCTGGAAACACCATATATTTT. The whole variable domain, remainder taken from reference TRBV11-3 and TRBJ1-3, is EAGVVQSPRYKIIEKKQPVAFWCNPISGHNTLYWYLQNLGQGPELLIRYENEEAVDDSQLPKDRFSAERLKGVDSTLKIQPAELGDSAVYLCASSFKTGILSGNTIYFGEGSWLTVV.

This clone has a handful of counts. This chain links TRBV6-6 with TRBJ1-1; no clear D. Between the trimmed V and J ends, which lost 2 bases and 0 bases, there was a span of 13 bases. CDR1 and CDR2 from the germline V gene are MNHNY and SVGAGI (reference sequence). The CDR3 length is 16 residues. CDR3 amino acids: CASSYGLGHMNTEAFF. The CDR3 bases are TGTGCCAGCAGTTACGGACTAGGCCACATGAACACTGAAGCTTTCTTT.

The chain is built from TRBV19 and TRBJ2-4, with 13 positions matching TRBD2. With 4 bases clipped from V and 0 bases from J, the junction kept 3 bases outside the gene matches. The CDR3 is 17 residues long. The V gene's germline CDR1 is LNHDA and CDR2 SQIVND (reference sequence). The CDR3 sequence: CASSRTSGGLAKNIQYF. DNA for the CDR3: TGTGCCAGTAGTAGGACTAGCGGGGGACTAGCCAAAAACATTCAGTACTTC.

This clone was seen a few times. The V gene is TRBV5-6, the J gene TRBJ1-3; D not resolved. The CDR3 covers 16 residues. The germline CDR1 and CDR2 sequences are SGHDT and YYEEEE. V lost 0 bases to trimming and J lost 0 bases, with 10 bases between them. The CDR3 DNA reads TGTGCCAGCAGCTTGGTCAGATTTAACTCTGGAAACACCATATATTTT. It specifies CASSLVRFNSGNTIYF. The entire variable domain, with the rest obtained from reference TRBV5-6 and TRBJ1-3, is as follows: DAGVTQSPTHLIKTRGQQVTLRCSPKSGHDTVSWYQQALGQGPQFIFQYYEEEERQRGNFPDRFSGHQFPNYSSELNVNALLLGDSALYLCASSLVRFNSGNTIYFGEGSWLTVV.

This sequence joins TRBV11-2 and TRBJ1-4; 8 bases line up with TRBD1. CDR3 size: 15 residues. The trim removed 4 bases at V and 8 bases at J, leaving 9 bases unmatched. CDR1 SGHAT and CDR2 FQNNGV come from the germline V gene. This CDR3 reads CASSSLTGAGEKLFF. Here the CDR3 DNA reads TGTGCCAGCAGCTCGCTGACAGGGGCCGGAGAAAAACTGTTTTTT.

This clone was seen more than once but under ten times. V and J are TRBV24-1 and TRBJ2-3, with TRBD1 identical over 12 bases. V shed 9 bases, J shed 1 base, and the junction held 16 bases outside the gene matches. This CDR3 spans 19 amino acids. Germline CDR1 is KGHDR and CDR2 is SFDVKD. CDR3 in DNA: TGTGCCACCCTGACTGGCTCCGGGACAGGGGGCCAGCGCACAGATACGCAGTATTTT. As protein: CATLTGSGTGGQRTDTQYF.

The chain is built from TRBV5-1 and TRBJ2-3; D call uncertain. Trimming removed 2 bases at V and 4 bases at J, with 5 bases between. CDR1 is SGHRS and CDR2 is YFSETQ in the germline V gene. This CDR3 has 12 residues. CDR3 loop: CASSFGADTQYF. The DNA of the CDR3 is TGCGCCAGCAGCTTTGGAGCAGATACGCAGTATTTT.

The gene calls are TRBV10-3 and TRBJ1-3; D may be TRBD1 (6 bases). This CDR3 has 12 residues. The V gene's germline CDR1 is ENHRY and CDR2 SYGVKD. Trimming cost V 10 bases and J 4 bases, with 11 bases left between them. DNA for the CDR3: TGTGCCACCGAGGACAGCGGAAACACCATATATTTT. Protein: CATEDSGNTIYF.

The chain recombines TRBV18 with TRBJ1-3; 7 bases line up with TRBD1. The CDR3 spans 15 residues. Per the germline V gene, CDR1 is KGHSH and CDR2 is LQKENI. The V segment lost 2 bases and the J segment 4 bases; nucleotides outside the gene matches: 5. CDR3 DNA: TGTGCCAGCTCACCAAAGGAGGGGGCAGGAAACACCATATATTTT. Residues: CASSPKEGAGNTIYF.

In this sample, this clone turned up once. The CDR3 loop reads CATSGGAYSNQPQHF. CDR3 nucleotides: TGTGCCACCAGTGGCGGCGCATATAGCAATCAGCCCCAGCATTTT. The chain carries TRBV24-1 and TRBJ1-5, with D hard to call. Trimming took off 5 bases at V and 0 bases at J, with 10 bases between the two ends. Germline V CDR1 and CDR2: KGHDR, SFDVKD. This CDR3 has 15 residues.

The V gene is TRBV7-9, the J gene TRBJ2-5; possibly TRBD1 for D (6 bases). CDR1 SEHNR and CDR2 FQNEAQ come from the germline V gene (reference sequence). The CDR3 loop spans 15 amino acids. Trimming left V 2 bases short and J 3 bases short, with 13 bases between. The CDR3 coding sequence is TGTGCCAGCAGCTTATTAATGGGGGCGGAAGAGACCCAGTACTTC. Residues: CASSLLMGAEETQYF. Full variable domain (rest looked up from reference TRBV7-9 and TRBJ2-5): DTGVSQNPRHKITKRGQNVTFRCDPISEHNRLYWYRQTLGQGPEFLTYFQNEAQLEKSRLLSDRFSAERPKGSFSTLEIQRTEQGDSAMYLCASSLLMGAEETQYFGPGTRLLVL.

V and J are TRBV11-2 and TRBJ1-5, with D possibly TRBD1 on 5 matching bases. This CDR3 spans 15 amino acids. V was shortened by 2 bases and J by 2 bases, with 10 bases between the two germline ends. From germline, CDR1 is SGHAT and CDR2 FQNNGV. The CDR3 region is CASSLTPGGNQPQHF. CDR3 DNA sequence: TGTGCCAGCAGCTTAACTCCGGGGGGCAATCAGCCCCAGCATTTT.

The chain joins TRBV10-1 to TRBJ2-7; TRBD1 matches at 8 bases. Germline lookup yields CDR1 WNHNN and CDR2 SYGVQD (reference sequence). This CDR3 region has 16 residues. Losses at the gene ends were 4 bases for V and 2 bases for J; bases not matched to a gene: 10. Written as DNA, the CDR3 is TGCGCCAGCAGTGGCGGTATCCCGGGACAGGCCTACGAGCAGTACGTC. It yields the protein CASSGGIPGQAYEQYV.

The rearrangement uses TRBV5-4 and TRBJ2-2; D unresolved. Per germline, CDR1 SGHNT and CDR2 YYREEE (reference sequence). V was clipped by 0 bases and J by 5 bases, with 8 bases between them. The CDR3 consists of 14 residues. The CDR3 nucleotides are TGTGCCAGCAGCTTGGACTATAGGACCGGGGAGCTGTTTTTT. Encoded protein: CASSLDYRTGELFF.

The table lists this clone with a count of one. The chain uses TRBV10-3 and TRBJ1-2; 8 nucleotides line up with TRBD1. Trimming at V came to 10 bases and at J to 10 bases, leaving 17 bases not matched to a gene. Germline V gives CDR1 ENHRY, CDR2 SYGVKD. This CDR3 is built from 14 residues. The CDR3 is CATTEGQGVGPYTF. In DNA form, the CDR3 reads TGTGCCACCACGGAAGGACAGGGTGTAGGTCCCTACACCTTC.

V is TRBV19 and J is TRBJ2-2, with 13 bases identical to TRBD2. The CDR3 contains 15 residues. J lost 5 bases, V lost 7 bases, and 4 bases had no gene match. Germline V gives CDR1 LNHDA, CDR2 SQIVND (reference sequence). The CDR3 DNA is TGTGCCAGTACCGCGGGACTAGCGGGGACCGGGGAGCTGTTTTTT. It translates to CASTAGLAGTGELFF. Together with reference TRBV19 and TRBJ2-2, the CDR3 gives the full variable domain: DGGITQSPKYLFRKEGQNVTLSCEQNLNHDAMYWYRQDPGQGLRLIYYSQIVNDFQKGDIAEGYSVSREKKESFPLTVTSAQKNPTAFYLCASTAGLAGTGELFFGEGSRLTVL.

V is TRBV5-1 and J is TRBJ1-1; perhaps TRBD1 as D (5 bases). The CDR3 covers 12 residues. Trimming cost V 0 bases and J 12 bases, with 12 bases left between them. Per germline, CDR1 SGHRS and CDR2 YFSETQ. This CDR3 reads CASSLAGIGTFF. CDR3 DNA: TGCGCCAGCAGCTTGGCAGGGATAGGAACTTTCTTT.